The 5 T cell receptor beta chains below were found in one sample sequenced in a study of cytotoxic CD8 clonotypes in ibrutinib-treated CLL. Only in-frame clones appear in the TCRdb table, and some are missing; sequencing was by immunoSEQ multiplex PCR. The sample carries some 84,000 clones, about 86% recorded once. Sequencing used PBMCs, obtained before ibrutinib treatment. All receptors derive from a human donor with chronic lymphocytic leukemia.

This clone appeared many times. Distinct nucleotide sequences in the sample also encode this CDR3. The chain links TRBV2 to TRBJ2-2; D might be TRBD1 (6 bases). Trimming left V 6 bases short and J 0 bases short, with 11 bases between. The germline V gene has CDR1 SNHLY and CDR2 FYNNEI. The CDR3 totals 15 residues. In DNA form, the CDR3 reads TGTGCCAGCAGCTGGAGACAGGCGAACACCGGGGAGCTGTTTTTT. Amino acids: CASSWRQANTGELFF.

This clone was observed a single time. V usage is TRBV5-1 and J usage is TRBJ2-3, with TRBD2 identical over 9 bases. This CDR3 contains 15 residues. Germline V gene sequence: CDR1 SGHRS, CDR2 YFSETQ. V gave up 3 bases and J gave up 5 bases; unmatched junction bases: 7. This CDR3 reads CASSSAGGPEDTQYF. CDR3 bases: TGCGCCAGCAGCTCGGCGGGAGGGCCCGAAGATACGCAGTATTTT.

The V and J genes are TRBV19 and TRBJ1-3; tentative D call: TRBD1 (6 bases). Trimming removed 5 bases from V and 0 bases from J, with 23 bases in between. CDR3 length equals 19 residues. Per the germline V gene, CDR1 is LNHDA and CDR2 is SQIVND (reference sequence). CDR3 sequence (DNA): TGTGCCAGTAGTTTTCTAGGACAGAAGTTACCTTTCTCTGGAAACACCATATATTTT. This encodes CASSFLGQKLPFSGNTIYF.

This clone has only a few counts. This chain joins TRBV10-3 and TRBJ2-2; 7 bases agree with TRBD1. Germline CDR1 is ENHRY and CDR2 is SYGVKD. The V segment lost 0 bases and the J segment 7 bases; nucleotides outside the gene matches: 5. The CDR3 loop spans 15 amino acids. The CDR3 region is CAISESGGHGGELFF. The CDR3 nucleotides are TGTGCCATCAGTGAGTCAGGGGGCCATGGCGGGGAGCTGTTTTTT.

The chain couples TRBV6-5 to TRBJ1-2; possible D gene TRBD1, 5 bases. The germline CDR1 and CDR2 sequences are MNHEY and SVGAGI. The CDR3 covers 15 residues. Deletions cut 6 bases from V and 8 bases from J, with 22 bases between. The CDR3: CASSTGRDAGGGYTF. The CDR3 nucleotides read TGTGCCAGCAGCACCGGGAGGGACGCCGGAGGCGGCTACACCTTC.